This TCR beta chain was recovered during a study of post-analysis software for immune sequencing data. For the study at large: Included courses were relapsing-remitting and secondary progressive multiple sclerosis; progressive-relapsing multiple sclerosis was also included.

V dropped 3 bases and J dropped 1 base, with 8 bases sitting between them. Germline values: CDR1 ENHRY, CDR2 SYGVKD. This CDR3 comprises 14 residues. Study outcomes and limitations: In multiple sclerosis, normalized Chao1 diversity was significantly below that of controls. Patients used four to six TRBV segments, including TRBV5-6, TRBV5-1 and TRBV20-1, more often than controls.

On this clonotype itself: Its cognate antigen is unknown.

Unique-molecular-identifier-tagged TCR beta cDNA libraries were used. Approximately 450,000 cDNA molecules were recovered from an input of 1 to 10 million T cells. Via MiXCR, TCRdb re-called the PCR reads, giving one row per CDR3 protein. Of 600,000 to 750,000 distinct CDR3 sequences listed, 59% were seen once; the top ten hold over 9%. The gene calls are TRBV10-3 and TRBJ2-3, with no clear D. Sequenced sample: blood. The TCR was taken from a girl aged 2-15 years with multiple sclerosis. The DNA for the CDR3 is TGTGCCATCAGTGAACCGGCTGGCACAGATACGCAGTATTTT. Protein: CAISEPAGTDTQYF.